Following are 17 T cell receptor beta chains from one sample sequenced in a study of T-cell reconstitution after alpha-beta-depleted transplantation in children. TCRbeta library construction was performed incorporating unique molecular identifiers. TCRdb ran MiXCR on the PCR reads and lists one entry per CDR3 protein. The sample consists of approximately 500,000 distinct CDR3 sequences, 27% of them appearing once. Sequencing used PBMCs, obtained before TCRalphabeta/CD19-depleted stem cell transplant. These TCRs come from a boy under two years old with Wiskott-Aldrich syndrome, due to receive a stem cell transplant.

The chain employs TRBV7-3 and TRBJ2-7; D unclear. With 5 bases removed from V and 1 base from J, the gap between germline ends came to 12 bases. The length of the CDR3 is 14 residues. Germline V gene data show CDR1 as SGHTA and CDR2 as FQGTGA. CDR3 protein: CASSSRHGSYEQYF. CDR3 coding DNA: TGTGCCAGCAGCAGCCGACATGGATCCTACGAGCAGTACTTC.

The V call is TRBV5-1, the J call TRBJ2-3; tentatively, D is TRBD2 (6 bases). The CDR3 contains 14 residues. The germline gives CDR1 SGHRS, CDR2 YFSETQ. V lost 5 bases and J 0 bases, leaving 10 bases between the germline ends. CDR3 coding DNA: TGCGCCAGCAGGGGGAGGTCTAGCACAGATACGCAGTATTTT. Translated: CASRGRSSTDTQYF.

This chain uses TRBV6-5 with TRBJ2-1, with TRBD2 matching over 8 bases. The CDR3 runs to 16 residues. CDR1 MNHEY and CDR2 SVGAGI come from the germline V gene. J was trimmed by 5 bases and V by 0 bases; bases with no gene match: 6. This CDR3 is CASSYSLAGLNNEQFF. In DNA, the CDR3 is TGTGCCAGCAGTTACTCGCTAGCGGGTCTTAACAATGAGCAGTTCTTC.

This clonotype was detected a few times. This chain joins TRBV20-1 and TRBJ2-7; 7 bases fit TRBD2. The CDR3 runs to 12 residues. Germline CDR1 is DFQATT and CDR2 is SNEGSKA (reference sequence). V dropped 4 bases and J dropped 2; count of bases not matched to a gene: 2. In nucleotides, the CDR3 is TGCAGTGCTAAGCGGGGTGCCTACGAGCAGTACTTC. Translating it yields CSAKRGAYEQYF.

This chain joins TRBV10-3 and TRBJ2-3; D remains ambiguous. This CDR3 spans 14 amino acids. Between the trimmed V and J ends, which lost 4 bases and 1 base, there was a span of 9 bases. Germline assignment: CDR1 ENHRY and CDR2 SYGVKD. CDR3 in amino acids: CAISGGLGTDTQYF. Here the CDR3 DNA reads TGTGCCATCAGTGGCGGTTTGGGCACAGATACGCAGTATTTT.

The chain is built from TRBV12-3 or TRBV12-4 and TRBJ1-6; 8 bases map to TRBD1. This CDR3 spans 17 amino acids. Trimming removed 3 bases from V and 10 bases from J; junction bases left unmatched: 14. For the CDR3, the DNA is TGTGCCAGCAGTTTCGGGCAACAGGGGGTGAGGGACTCACCCCTCCACTTT. Amino acids: CASSFGQQGVRDSPLHF.

The chain couples TRBV20-1 to TRBJ2-5; 7 bases match TRBD1. With V trimmed by 6 bases and J by 4 bases, 8 bases remained unmatched. This CDR3 spans 13 amino acids. Germline lookup yields CDR1 DFQATT and CDR2 SNEGSKA (reference sequence). In nucleotides, the CDR3 is TGCAGTGCCCATAGACAGGGTGGAGAGACCCAGTACTTC. It encodes CSAHRQGGETQYF.

The chain carries TRBV20-1 and TRBJ2-3, with D possibly being TRBD1 or TRBD2 (5 bases each). CDR1 DFQATT and CDR2 SNEGSKA come from the germline V gene (reference sequence). Trimming stripped 6 bases from V and 5 bases from J, with 12 bases between. This CDR3 has 12 residues. This chain's CDR3 is CSAFEGRDTQYF. The CDR3 nucleotides are TGCAGTGCGTTTGAGGGGAGAGATACGCAGTATTTT.

This clonotype was picked up a small number of times. V is TRBV20-1 and J is TRBJ2-7; 7 nucleotides line up with TRBD1. V was clipped by 3 bases and J by 3 bases; unmatched bases: 11. The germline gives CDR1 DFQATT, CDR2 SNEGSKA (reference sequence). The CDR3 length is 15 residues. CDR3 DNA sequence: TGCAGTGCTAGGAGATTAAGGGACAGCCTCTACGAGCAGTACTTC. It encodes CSARRLRDSLYEQYF.

The rearrangement joins TRBV5-1 to TRBJ2-2; TRBD1 matches at 9 bases. V lost 4 bases and J lost 2; bases outside the gene matches: 3. Per the germline V gene, CDR1 is SGHRS and CDR2 is YFSETQ. The CDR3 covers 15 residues. CDR3 nucleotide sequence: TGCGCCAGCAGCCGGACAGGGGTTAACACCGGGGAGCTGTTTTTT. This gives the protein CASSRTGVNTGELFF. The full variable domain, in which reference TRBV5-1 and TRBJ2-2 provide the parts outside the CDR3, is KAGVTQTPRYLIKTRGQQVTLSCSPISGHRSVSWYQQTPGQGLQFLFEYFSETQRNKGNFPGRFSGRQFSNSRSEMNVSTLELGDSALYLCASSRTGVNTGELFFGEGSRLTVL.

This clonotype has more than one count but fewer than ten. The J gene is TRBJ2-1, the V gene TRBV20-1; tentatively, D is TRBD2 (5 bases). This CDR3 has 13 residues. Per germline, CDR1 DFQATT and CDR2 SNEGSKA (reference sequence). V lost 1 base and J 7 bases, leaving 11 bases between the germline ends. CDR3 DNA: TGCAGTGCTAGAGTACTAGTGAGGAATGAGCAGTTCTTC. Protein product: CSARVLVRNEQFF.

The chain combines TRBV12-3 or TRBV12-4 with TRBJ2-7; 7 positions match TRBD1. The CDR3 has 14 residues. V trimming: 4 bases; J trimming: 2 bases; junction bases outside the gene matches: 5. The CDR3 nucleotides are TGTGCCAGCAGTTCCGAACAGGGGACCTACGAGCAGTACTTC. Translated: CASSSEQGTYEQYF.

This clonotype turned up a few times. This chain joins TRBV20-1 and TRBJ2-7; TRBD2 matches 15 bases. Germline CDR1 DFQATT, CDR2 SNEGSKA (reference sequence). This CDR3 is 14 amino acids long. The CDR3 nucleotides read TGCAGCGTTGGACTAGCGGGAGGGAATGACGAGCAGTACTTC. It yields the protein CSVGLAGGNDEQYF.

This clonotype was seen only a few times. V and J are TRBV5-8 and TRBJ2-1; 9 bases align to TRBD2. Per the germline V gene, CDR1 is SGHTS and CDR2 is YDEGEE. V gave up 4 bases and J gave up 9 bases; unmatched junction bases: 14. The CDR3 runs to 16 residues. This CDR3 reads CASSTSIRTSAVEQFF. The CDR3 DNA reads as TGTGCCAGCAGCACCTCGATTAGGACTAGCGCGGTTGAGCAGTTCTTC.

The chain is built from TRBV10-3 and TRBJ2-7; perhaps TRBD2 as D (6 bases). The CDR3 length is 13 residues. V lost 4 bases and J 9 bases, leaving 16 bases between the germline ends. The germline gives CDR1 ENHRY, CDR2 SYGVKD. The CDR3, as DNA: TGTGCCATCAGTGGAATTCAGGAGGGCAGGCAGTACTTC. Translation: CAISGIQEGRQYF.

With regard to this clonotype: Just one base apart from a much larger clone, this may be a read error. The missing conserved phenylalanine or tryptophan at the end of this CDR3 makes a read error likely. The rearrangement uses TRBV5-5 and TRBJ2-1; D perhaps matches TRBD1 (5 bases). The CDR3 spans 15 residues. Trimming took off 0 bases at V and 3 bases at J, with 10 bases between the two ends. CDR1 is SGHKS and CDR2 is YYEKEE in the germline V gene (reference sequence). CDR3 amino acids: CASSLEGIIYNEQFL. Written as DNA, the CDR3 is TGTGCCAGCAGCTTGGAGGGGATCATCTACAATGAGCAGTTCTTG.

The chain employs TRBV11-2 and TRBJ2-7; 11 bases match TRBD2. V gave up 5 bases and J gave up 0 bases; unmatched junction bases: 6. This CDR3 comprises 16 residues. Per germline, CDR1 SGHAT and CDR2 FQNNGV. The CDR3 loop reads CASSPGLAASSYEQYF. CDR3 sequence (DNA): TGTGCCAGCAGCCCGGGACTAGCGGCGAGCTCCTACGAGCAGTACTTC.